This TCR beta chain was profiled in a study of blood T cell repertoires in COVID-19. Across the study: Samples representing acute and convalescent COVID-19 were sourced from the United States, Italy and Spain.

Details on this clone: This same CDR3 is encoded by further DNA sequences in the sample.

With 4 bases clipped from V and 5 bases from J, the junction kept 4 bases outside the gene matches. CDR3 length equals 14 residues. Germline V CDR1 and CDR2: ENHRY, SYGVKD. Authors' data handling: Amplification of reference gene primers was used by the study to estimate nucleated cell counts. Measured with immunoSEQ multiplex PCR; TCRdb has only the in-frame clones, and not every one. For V, J and clone size, that table is used; D and trimming come from the DNA. The sample carries some 150,000 clones, roughly 84% recorded once. This receptor was taken from a woman aged 45-65 years in a cohort sampled during active or convalescent COVID-19. The rearrangement uses TRBV10-3 and TRBJ2-2; TRBD1 aligns across 7 bases. Specimen: peripheral blood. CDR3 sequence reads: CAISGDRDTGELFF. The CDR3 coding sequence is TGTGCCATCAGTGGAGACAGGGATACCGGGGAGCTGTTTTTT.